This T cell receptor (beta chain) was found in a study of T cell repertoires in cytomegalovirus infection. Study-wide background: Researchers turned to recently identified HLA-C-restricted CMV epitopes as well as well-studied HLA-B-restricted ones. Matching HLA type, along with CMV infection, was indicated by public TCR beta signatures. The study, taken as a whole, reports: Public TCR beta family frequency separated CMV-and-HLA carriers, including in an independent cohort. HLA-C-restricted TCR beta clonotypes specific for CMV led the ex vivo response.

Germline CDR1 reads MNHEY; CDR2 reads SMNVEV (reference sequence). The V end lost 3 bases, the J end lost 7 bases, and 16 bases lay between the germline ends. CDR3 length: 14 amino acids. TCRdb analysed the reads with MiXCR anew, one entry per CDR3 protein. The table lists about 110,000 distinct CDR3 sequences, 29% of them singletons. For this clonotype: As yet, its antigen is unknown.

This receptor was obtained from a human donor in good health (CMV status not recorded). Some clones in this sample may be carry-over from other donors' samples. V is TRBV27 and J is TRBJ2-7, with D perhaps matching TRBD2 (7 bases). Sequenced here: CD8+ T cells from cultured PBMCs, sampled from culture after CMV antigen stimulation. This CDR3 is CASSFGGPGWEQYF. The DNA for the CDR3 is TGTGCCAGCAGTTTCGGGGGGCCCGGGTGGGAGCAGTACTTC.